This T cell receptor (beta chain) was found in a study of OX40 agonist ivuxolimab in advanced cancers. This CDR3 comprises 13 residues. V lost 7 bases and J lost 5, with 15 bases in between. Germline V lookup: CDR1 SQVTM, CDR2 ANQGSEA. Sequencing was performed with immunoSEQ multiplex PCR; in TCRdb, only in-frame clones are kept and a portion is missing. The sample has tens of thousands of clones, around 79% seen once. The receptor was derived from an adult with an advanced solid tumor such as melanoma, head and neck, liver or kidney cancer. This specimen was CD4+ or CD8+ T cells sorted from blood, taken in a trial of the OX40 agonist ivuxolimab. The gene calls are TRBV29-1 and TRBJ2-1; no definite D call. The CDR3 sequence is CSETRGSNNEQFF. The CDR3 bases are TGCAGCGAGACGAGAGGCAGTAACAATGAGCAGTTCTTC.